Here is one T cell receptor beta chain with its context. The data belong to a study of blood T cell repertoires in COVID-19. Germline CDR1 and CDR2: SGHTS and YDEGEE. V was pared by 4 bases and J by 0 bases, with 11 bases between. The CDR3 totals 15 residues. Here immunoSEQ multiplex PCR was the method, and the copy in TCRdb shows in-frame clones only, minus some. The sample carries some 260,000 clones, roughly 87% recorded once. V usage is TRBV5-8 and J usage is TRBJ1-5; D is undetermined. This TCR was sampled from a woman aged 25 to 39 with acute COVID-19. The sequencing input was PBMCs or T cells enriched from blood (not recorded which). The CDR3 here is CASSPQAYSNQPQHF. The CDR3 DNA follows: TGTGCCAGCAGCCCCCAGGCATATAGCAATCAGCCCCAGCATTTT.